The table lists the clone carrying this TCR beta chain with a count of one. Its target is not known. 60 Vbeta and 13 Jbeta primers were used in PCR. Clones were sequenced by immunoSEQ multiplex PCR, and TCRdb holds only the in-frame ones, with some missing. The data contain 150,000 to 200,000 clones, 82% of them singletons. V lost 8 bases and J 4 bases, leaving 9 bases between the germline ends. The CDR3 extends over 11 amino acids. Germline lookup yields CDR1 GTSNPN and CDR2 SVGIG (reference sequence). This entry is derived from a study of cytomegalovirus exposure and HLA in healthy donors. Study-wide points: Among the sequence variants, a highly shared cluster was likely an artifact of sequencing. Overall, around 160 TCR beta chains were annotated as cytomegalovirus-associated.

The receptor was isolated from a boy aged 2 to 9 in good health and CMV-seronegative. The chain couples TRBV30 to TRBJ2-1, with D perhaps matching TRBD1 (5 bases). The sample consisted of PBMCs. CDR3 in amino acids: CAAQGYNEQFF. CDR3 DNA: TGTGCCGCTCAGGGTTACAATGAGCAGTTCTTC.